This section outlines one TCR beta chain sequence together with its context. What this receptor recognizes is not known. One base away there is no much larger clone; base qualities are not given. The data stem from a study of T cells in Graves' hyperthyroidism and ophthalmopathy (dated by TCRdb to the late 2010s). Looking at the study overall: Peripheral blood was sampled at the time of initial diagnosis, prior to any treatment. Once sampling was done, hyperthyroidism patients were given methimazole at a starting dose of 30 mg daily, whereas ophthalmopathy patients were given high-dose intravenous methylprednisolone. Whether ophthalmopathy could be predicted prospectively was tested in an independent validation cohort made up of roughly 19 hyperthyroidism patients plus 17 patients who later progressed to ophthalmopathy. TCR V-J signatures able to tell the groups apart were searched for in a discovery cohort of 95 or so patients, of whom more than 40 had Graves' ophthalmopathy and 57 had stable Graves' hyperthyroidism. Thyroid tissue and blood T-cell repertoires from six or seven Graves' hyperthyroidism patients were also compared in the study. The roughly 90 discovery patients were divided at random into training and test sets in a 7:3 ratio. The paper describes TCR Vbeta CDR3 sequencing of fewer than 150 peripheral blood samples, made up of around 41 ophthalmopathy patients, 70 to 75 hyperthyroidism patients and roughly 17 progressor patients. The research as a whole found: In validation, progression to ophthalmopathy was predicted by the model with 70% to 71% sensitivity and 72.22% specificity, a median of 6.5 months before onset. No statistical method was used to fix the sample size in advance, and group allocation was not hidden from the investigators. Most expanded thyroid clonotypes (frequency above 0.001) were also found in blood, which suggests that blood repertoires may mirror thyroid immune responses. A model built on a 13 V-J signature distinguished ophthalmopathy from stable hyperthyroidism, reaching around 87% sensitivity and about 81% specificity in cross-validation and 80%/75% in testing.

CDR1 and CDR2 (LGHDT, YNNKEL) derive from the germline V gene (reference sequence). Deletion took 0 bases off V and 4 bases off J, with a span of 9 bases between the germline ends. Inclusive of the bounding cysteine and phenylalanine, the CDR3 is 14 residues long. Here the CDR3 DNA is all that survives: 42 bases in frame from base 1. Stable Graves' hyperthyroidism was defined as no progression to ophthalmopathy during 18 months of follow-up. Hyperthyroidism patients were newly diagnosed, with disease duration under 2 months, and aged 18 to 65 years. Any patient with an uncontrolled infection, another autoimmune disease, pregnancy or lactation was excluded. Diagnoses were based on clinical symptoms, serum thyroxine and TRAb, thyroid ultrasound and orbital computed tomography. PBMCs were isolated from 7.5 to 10 ml of fresh peripheral blood by Ficoll-Paque density gradient centrifugation. Trizol reagent was used to extract total RNA, and RNA quality was then checked on an Agilent 2100 Bioanalyzer.

The TCR beta CDR3 regions were amplified from the RNA transcripts. For the first round of RT-PCR on the TCR CDR3, the HTBI primer set was used together with the Qiagen OneStep RT-PCR kit. Libraries were constructed in a second round of multiplex PCR, after which size selection and purification were performed. Sequencing of the libraries was done on an Illumina HiSeq2000 using paired-end 100 bp reads. As for the original processing: Raw data were processed with SOAPnuke, discarding reads with adapters, uncalled bases, mean Phred below 15, or no exact constant-primer or identifier match. High-quality paired reads were merged with COPE v1.2.5, and unique nucleotide sequences were defined as clonotypes. MiTCR v1.1 was used to align the clonotypes against IMGT TRBV, TRBD and TRBJ reference segments. Only V-J combinations with frequency above 0.0001, covering approximately 99% of repertoires, were analysed. The TCS score was defined as F50 (clonal expansion) divided by E x V (chaos), with BLOSUM62-based TCRdist calculated between CDR3 peptides within each V-J. Welch's t-statistics and random forest reduced roughly 530 V-J features to roughly 13, which were used in a naive Bayes classifier (R e1071). TCRdb passed the public sequencing reads through fastp at Q25 and MiXCR, retaining productive beta sequences. Every entry covers one CDR3 protein and lists the most common genes and DNA from its rows. TCRdb's processing, not the study's, gives the V and J calls here. This sample is represented by around 350,000 distinct CDR3 sequences; 19% of them were singletons. The ten largest make up around 3.6% of the sample.

The specimen sequenced was blood. This sequence uses TRBV3-1 and TRBJ1-2, with the D segment identity uncertain. The clonotype was recovered from a woman aged 18 to 35 with Graves' hyperthyroidism. The nucleotides are TGTGCCAGCAGCCAAGATCAATGGGGCTATGGCTACACCTTC. Its protein is CASSQDQWGYGYTF.